These 4 T cell receptor beta chains originate from one sample sequenced in a study of blood T cells in healthy people across ages. A second PCR of 7 to 11 cycles used a sample-barcoded 5' primer and a J-beta primer mix. TCRdb re-derived calls from the 5' RACE reads in MiXCR, one entry per CDR3 protein. This repertoire shows hundreds of thousands of distinct CDR3 sequences, roughly 64% found once; its top ten account for 20% to 25%. Input material: blood. The origin of the receptors is a man in his thirties or forties in good health.

Turning to this clonotype: Mismatch with germline at one junction end may stem from a read error. The chain couples TRBV12-3 or TRBV12-4 to TRBJ2-7; D is unresolved. This CDR3 region has 11 residues. This CDR3 reads CTSSMIGEQYF. CDR3 in DNA: TGTACCAGCAGCATGATCGGGGAGCAGTACTTC.

J is TRBJ1-1 and V is TRBV2; 7 bases align to TRBD1. J was trimmed by 4 bases and V by 9 bases; bases with no gene match: 8. Germline V gene sequence: CDR1 SNHLY, CDR2 FYNNEI. The length of the CDR3 is 13 residues. CDR3 coding DNA: TGTGCCAGTTCGTCCCCAGGGGGCACTGAAGCTTTCTTT. It yields the protein CASSSPGGTEAFF.

The chain couples TRBV12-3 or TRBV12-4 to TRBJ2-5; unclear D gene. The CDR3 sequence is 13 residues long. Trimming removed 5 bases at V and 5 bases at J, with 12 bases between. This chain's CDR3 is CASSPLYGETQYF. The CDR3 coding sequence is TGTGCCAGCAGTCCCCTGTATGGGGAGACCCAGTACTTC.

On this clonotype itself: The junction differs from germline at one of its ends, possibly a read error. The genes are TRBV7-9 and TRBJ2-5; possibly TRBD2 for D (6 bases). CDR1 SEHNR and CDR2 FQNEAQ come from the germline V gene (reference sequence). This CDR3 region has 14 residues. In DNA form, the CDR3 reads TGTGCCAGCAGCCTACCGGGGGTTTTAGAGGCCCAGTACTTC. This gives the protein CASSLPGVLEAQYF. The full variable domain, rest sourced from reference TRBV7-9 and TRBJ2-5, is DTGVSQNPRHKITKRGQNVTFRCDPISEHNRLYWYRQTLGQGPEFLTYFQNEAQLEKSRLLSDRFSAERPKGSFSTLEIQRTEQGDSAMYLCASSLPGVLEAQYFGPGTRLLVL.